A single sample gave rise to the 17 T cell receptor beta chains below, sequenced in a study of Tregs in tolerant kidney transplant recipients. Some clones are missing from TCRdb's copy, which holds only in-frame ones; the method was immunoSEQ multiplex PCR. The repertoire holds about 100,000 clones, 90% seen once, with around 0.35% in the top ten. The input for sequencing was CD4+ T cells from blood, taken before the transplant. These receptors originate from a human donor who received a combined kidney and bone marrow transplant.

The V gene is TRBV5-5, the J gene TRBJ1-5, with 7 bases lining up with TRBD1. V shed 0 bases, J shed 9 bases, and the junction held 6 bases outside the gene matches. From germline, CDR1 is SGHKS and CDR2 YYEKEE (reference sequence). The CDR3 totals 14 residues. The CDR3, as DNA: TGTGCCAGCAGCTTGGAGCCAGGGGGTGGGCCCCAGCATTTT. It translates to CASSLEPGGGPQHF.

The J gene is TRBJ1-2, the V gene TRBV7-9; D is unresolved. Trimming pared 1 base from V and 5 bases from J, leaving 11 bases between. Per the germline V gene, CDR1 is SEHNR and CDR2 is FQNEAQ (reference sequence). This CDR3 has 14 residues. CDR3 in amino acids: CASSLEVAGYGYTF. CDR3 nucleotide sequence: TGTGCCAGCAGCTTAGAGGTCGCGGGGTATGGCTACACCTTC.

The chain uses TRBV19 and TRBJ1-4, with a tentative D call TRBD1 (6 bases). The CDR3 extends over 13 amino acids. Looked up from germline, CDR1 is LNHDA and CDR2 is SQIVND (reference sequence). The V end was cut by 6 bases, the J end by 8 bases, with 13 bases between. Here the CDR3 DNA reads TGTGCCAGTAGCCGGGGACAACACGAAAAACTGTTTTTT. Protein: CASSRGQHEKLFF. The full variable domain, completed using reference TRBV19 and TRBJ1-4, is DGGITQSPKYLFRKEGQNVTLSCEQNLNHDAMYWYRQDPGQGLRLIYYSQIVNDFQKGDIAEGYSVSREKKESFPLTVTSAQKNPTAFYLCASSRGQHEKLFFGSGTQLSVL.

The J gene is TRBJ2-3, the V gene TRBV5-1; TRBD1 is a possible D gene (6 bases). V lost 6 bases to trimming and J lost 6 bases, with 17 bases between them. CDR1 and CDR2 from the germline V gene are SGHRS and YFSETQ. The CDR3 extends over 14 amino acids. CDR3: CASTSNGGRDTQYF. The CDR3 region has the DNA TGCGCCAGCACCTCGAATGGGGGCCGTGATACGCAGTATTTT.

This clone was seen only a few times. This rearrangement joins TRBV19 to TRBJ2-7; tentative D call: TRBD2 (6 bases). The V and J ends lost 5 bases and 6 bases respectively, with 17 bases between them. Per germline, CDR1 LNHDA and CDR2 SQIVND (reference sequence). The CDR3 totals 14 residues. CDR3 region: CASSVTPGRSEQYF. The CDR3 nucleotides are TGTGCCAGTAGTGTTACCCCAGGGAGGAGCGAGCAGTACTTC.

This chain links TRBV28 with TRBJ2-2, with D possibly being TRBD1 (5 bases). The germline CDR1 and CDR2 sequences are MDHEN and SYDVKM. CDR3 length: 14 residues. The V end lost 8 bases, the J end lost 4 bases, and 14 bases lay between the germline ends. CDR3 in amino acids: CASVRPGRTGELFF. In DNA, the CDR3 is TGTGCCAGCGTAAGGCCAGGGCGCACCGGGGAGCTGTTTTTT.

This clone came up a few times. This chain connects TRBV27 to TRBJ2-1; maybe TRBD2 (6 bases). Trimming shortened V by 5 bases and J by 4 bases, and 15 bases separated the two germline ends. The CDR3 runs 15 residues. The germline gives CDR1 MNHEY, CDR2 SMNVEV (reference sequence). The CDR3 sequence: CASSDIIAVYNEQFF. In nucleotides, the CDR3 is TGTGCCAGCAGTGATATAATAGCGGTATACAATGAGCAGTTCTTC.

The chain links TRBV5-1 to TRBJ2-1, with D unresolved. CDR1 and CDR2 from the germline V gene are SGHRS and YFSETQ. V lost 6 bases and J lost 8, with 9 bases in between. The CDR3 covers 11 residues. The CDR3 nucleotides read TGCGCCAGCACCGAGAACGATGAGCAGTTCTTC. Translating it yields CASTENDEQFF.

V usage is TRBV30 and J usage is TRBJ2-3, with 13 bases that match TRBD2. V shed 7 bases, J shed 0 bases, and the junction held 16 bases outside the gene matches. Germline loops: CDR1 GTSNPN, CDR2 SVGIG (reference sequence). The CDR3 consists of 19 residues. CDR3 loop: CASRDRTPGLAGSTDTQYF. The DNA of the CDR3 is TGTGCCTCCCGGGACAGGACTCCGGGACTAGCGGGAAGCACAGATACGCAGTATTTT.

Written as DNA, the CDR3 is TGCGCCAGCAGCTTGGCCGGGTGGGGCTCAGAGACCCAGTACTTC. It codes for CASSLAGWGSETQYF. This chain joins TRBV5-1 and TRBJ2-5; perhaps TRBD1 as D (5 bases). Germline V gene data show CDR1 as SGHRS and CDR2 as YFSETQ. CDR3 size: 15 residues. V lost 0 bases to trimming and J lost 4 bases, with 13 bases between them.

The genes are TRBV6-5 and TRBJ1-1, with TRBD1 matching 10 bases. Germline assignment: CDR1 MNHEY and CDR2 SVGAGI. CDR3 size: 14 residues. Trimming removed 5 bases from V and 5 bases from J; junction bases left unmatched: 5. The CDR3 region is CASSRQGARTEAFF. The CDR3 DNA sequence: TGTGCCAGCAGTCGACAGGGGGCGCGGACTGAAGCTTTCTTT.

In regard to this clone: The CDR3 does not end in the conserved phenylalanine or tryptophan, so this is likely a read error. Because the CDR3's place on the DNA is in doubt, the DNA is left out and the CDR3 is given as listed by TCRdb. This chain links TRBV21-1 with TRBJ2-7; TRBD1 reflects the table's D call only, with no check against the DNA. TRBV21-1 is classified as a pseudogene. The CDR3 length equals 11 residues, ends included. The CDR3 sequence: CASSKEGVGTL.

The chain couples TRBV28 to TRBJ1-1, with 9 bases aligning to TRBD1. Germline values: CDR1 MDHEN, CDR2 SYDVKM. This CDR3 is built from 18 residues. The V and J ends lost 2 bases and 0 bases, in that order; junction bases with no gene match: 10. CDR3 sequence (DNA): TGTGCCAGCAGTTTACCCAGGACAGGGGCGAAAATGAACACTGAAGCTTTCTTT. Its translation: CASSLPRTGAKMNTEAFF.

The chain links TRBV19 to TRBJ2-7, with 10 bases lining up with TRBD2. There are 13 residues in the CDR3. V dropped 5 bases and J dropped 3; count of bases not matched to a gene: 1. In germline, CDR1 is LNHDA, CDR2 SQIVND (reference sequence). CDR3 sequence (DNA): TGTGCCAGTAGTGAGCGGGAGGGCTACGAGCAGTACTTC. This sequence encodes CASSEREGYEQYF.

In this sample, this clone turned up once. CDR3 in DNA: TGTGCCAGCAGCCGACAGGCGAACACTGAAGCTTTCTTT. Protein sequence: CASSRQANTEAFF. The chain carries TRBV5-5 and TRBJ1-1; perhaps TRBD1 as D (6 bases). Germline V lookup: CDR1 SGHKS, CDR2 YYEKEE (reference sequence). The CDR3 runs to 13 residues. V was shortened by 4 bases and J by 1 base, with 8 bases between the two germline ends.

This rearrangement joins TRBV27 to TRBJ2-3, with TRBD1 as a possible D gene (5 bases). The CDR3 spans 13 residues. The germline V gene has CDR1 MNHEY and CDR2 SMNVEV (reference sequence). Between the trimmed V and J ends, which lost 8 bases and 2 bases, there was a span of 11 bases. CDR3 region: CASGATLTDTQYF. DNA for the CDR3: TGTGCCAGCGGGGCCACCCTCACAGATACGCAGTATTTT.

The rearrangement joins TRBV5-1 to TRBJ1-3, with 8 nucleotides matching TRBD1. Germline trimming cut 3 bases from V and 2 bases from J; bases unmatched to any gene: 1. CDR1 SGHRS and CDR2 YFSETQ come from the germline V gene. The CDR3 extends over 14 amino acids. CDR3 nucleotides: TGCGCCAGCAGCTCGGGACAGGCTGGAAACACCATATATTTT. Translating it yields CASSSGQAGNTIYF.